This T cell receptor beta chain was obtained from a study of identifying expanded T cells in peripheral blood. This clone showed up just a few times. What it binds is unknown. Between the trimmed V and J ends, which lost 7 bases and 3 bases, there was a span of 15 bases. CDR3 length: 14 residues. Per the germline V gene, CDR1 is SGHTA and CDR2 is FQGNSA. Overall study results and limits: Two-week clone count variance significantly increased as total template count grew. Technical replicates showed around 1.3 changed clones; two weeks approximately 16; four weeks 19.

Clones were sequenced by immunoSEQ multiplex PCR, and TCRdb holds only the in-frame ones, with some missing. The data show 90,000 to 95,000 clones, approximately 85% seen once. During the collection period, no donor immune events like infections were recorded. This TCR came from a person aged 18 to 69 in good health. This chain uses TRBV7-2 with TRBJ1-2, with D unclear. Sequencing was performed on blood. CDR3 DNA: TGTGCCAGCAAGATCTCGGAAGCGCACTATGGCTACACCTTC. This codes for CASKISEAHYGYTF.